This T cell receptor beta chain stems from a study of cytomegalovirus exposure and HLA in healthy donors. Looking at the study overall: One earlier analysis, a look at 150 million to 200 million T cells, found some 100 million unique TCR beta sequences.

Details on this clone: As yet, its antigen is unknown.

The ends were cut back, 7 bases at V and 2 bases at J, with 23 bases in the middle. CDR1 is SGHVT, CDR2 SQSDAQ, per germline. The CDR3 sequence is 17 residues long. Study outcomes and limitations: Association of a missense DCLRE1C variant with TCR beta V- and J-gene trimming was reported in a later analysis. Indistinguishable V segments such as TRBV6-2 and TRBV6-3 were excluded. In vitro work confirmed that three CMV-associated chains recognize CMV antigens.

The PCR made use of 60 Vbeta and 13 Jbeta primers. Clones were read by immunoSEQ multiplex PCR, and TCRdb kept only the in-frame ones, dropping some. The repertoire holds 250,000 to 350,000 clones, under 90% seen once, with about 0.3% in the top ten. The chain has TRBV7-4 and TRBJ1-1; possibly TRBD1 for D (6 bases). This receptor was identified in a girl aged 2 to 10 in good health and CMV-seronegative. Sequencing was done on a sample of PBMCs. CDR3 bases: TGTGCCAGCACACCTAGGCAAGTGGGACAAACCAACACTGAAGCTTTCTTT. This translates into CASTPRQVGQTNTEAFF.